The entry that follows covers one TCR beta chain sequence. Its antigen is still unknown. The CDR3 totals 11 residues. CDR1 is SQVTM and CDR2 is ANQGSEA in the germline V gene. Trimming cost V 6 bases and J 10 bases, with 15 bases left between them. The sample originates from a study of T-cell memory formation after mild COVID-19. Overall study findings and caveats: CD4/CD8 balance characterized clones contracting day 15 to 85, and CD4+ skew characterized later expanders.

TCRdb reanalysed the 5' RACE reads using MiXCR and keeps one entry per CDR3 protein. The sample includes 84,000 or so distinct CDR3 sequences, approximately 13% of them seen just once. The specimen was PBMCs or a T cell subset sorted from them (not recorded which). This receptor was taken from an adult woman who had mild COVID-19 (a few samples of this study predate the infection). Cell type and time point are not known. The rearrangement links TRBV29-1 to TRBJ1-1, with D unresolved. CDR3 nucleotides: TGCAGCGTGCCCGACCACGGTGTAGCTTTCTTT. It is translated as CSVPDHGVAFF.